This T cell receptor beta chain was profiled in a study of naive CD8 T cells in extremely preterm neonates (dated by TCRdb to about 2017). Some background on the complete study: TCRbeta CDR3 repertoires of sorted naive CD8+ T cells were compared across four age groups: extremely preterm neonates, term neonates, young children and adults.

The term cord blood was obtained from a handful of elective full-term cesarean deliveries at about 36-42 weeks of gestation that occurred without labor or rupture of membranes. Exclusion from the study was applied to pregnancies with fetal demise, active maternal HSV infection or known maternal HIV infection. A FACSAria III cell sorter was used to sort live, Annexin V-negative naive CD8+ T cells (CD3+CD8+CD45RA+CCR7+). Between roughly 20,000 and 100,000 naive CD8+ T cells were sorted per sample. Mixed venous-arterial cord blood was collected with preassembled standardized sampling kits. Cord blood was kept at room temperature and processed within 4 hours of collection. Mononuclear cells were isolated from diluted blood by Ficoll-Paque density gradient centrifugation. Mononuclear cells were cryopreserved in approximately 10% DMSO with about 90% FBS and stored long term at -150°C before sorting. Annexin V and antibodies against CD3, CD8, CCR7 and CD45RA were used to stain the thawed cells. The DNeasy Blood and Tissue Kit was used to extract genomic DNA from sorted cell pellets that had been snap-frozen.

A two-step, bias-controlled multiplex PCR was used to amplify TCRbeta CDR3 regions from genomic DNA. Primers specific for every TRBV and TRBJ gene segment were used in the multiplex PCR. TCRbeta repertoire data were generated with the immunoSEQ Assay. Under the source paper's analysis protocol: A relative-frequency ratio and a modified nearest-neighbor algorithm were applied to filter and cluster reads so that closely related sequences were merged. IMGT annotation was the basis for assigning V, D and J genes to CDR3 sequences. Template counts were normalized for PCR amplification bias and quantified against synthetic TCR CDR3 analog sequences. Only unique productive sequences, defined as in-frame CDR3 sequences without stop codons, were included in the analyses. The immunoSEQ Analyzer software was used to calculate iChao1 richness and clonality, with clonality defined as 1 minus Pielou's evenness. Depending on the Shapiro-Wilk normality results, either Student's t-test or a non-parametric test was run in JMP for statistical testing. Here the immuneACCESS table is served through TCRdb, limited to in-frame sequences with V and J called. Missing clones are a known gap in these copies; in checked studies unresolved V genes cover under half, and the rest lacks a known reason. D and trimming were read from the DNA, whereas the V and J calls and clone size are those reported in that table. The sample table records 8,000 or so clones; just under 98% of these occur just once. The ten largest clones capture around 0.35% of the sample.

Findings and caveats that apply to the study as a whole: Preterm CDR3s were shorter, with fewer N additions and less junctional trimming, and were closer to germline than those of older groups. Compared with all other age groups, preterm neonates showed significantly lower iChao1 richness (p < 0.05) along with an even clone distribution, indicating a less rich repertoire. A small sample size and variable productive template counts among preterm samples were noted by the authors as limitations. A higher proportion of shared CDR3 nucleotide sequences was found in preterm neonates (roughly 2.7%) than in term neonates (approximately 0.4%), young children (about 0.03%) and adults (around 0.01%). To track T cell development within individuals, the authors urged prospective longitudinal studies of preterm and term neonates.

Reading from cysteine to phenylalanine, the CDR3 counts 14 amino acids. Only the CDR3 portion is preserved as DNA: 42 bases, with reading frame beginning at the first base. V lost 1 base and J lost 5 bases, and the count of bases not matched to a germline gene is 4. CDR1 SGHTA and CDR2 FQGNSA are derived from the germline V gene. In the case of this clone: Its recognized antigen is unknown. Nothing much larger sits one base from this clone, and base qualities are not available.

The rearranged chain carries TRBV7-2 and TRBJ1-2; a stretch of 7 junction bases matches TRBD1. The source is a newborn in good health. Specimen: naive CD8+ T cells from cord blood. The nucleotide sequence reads TGTGCCAGCAGCTTAGGGGGACAGTTATATGGCTACACCTTC. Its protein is CASSLGGQLYGYTF.